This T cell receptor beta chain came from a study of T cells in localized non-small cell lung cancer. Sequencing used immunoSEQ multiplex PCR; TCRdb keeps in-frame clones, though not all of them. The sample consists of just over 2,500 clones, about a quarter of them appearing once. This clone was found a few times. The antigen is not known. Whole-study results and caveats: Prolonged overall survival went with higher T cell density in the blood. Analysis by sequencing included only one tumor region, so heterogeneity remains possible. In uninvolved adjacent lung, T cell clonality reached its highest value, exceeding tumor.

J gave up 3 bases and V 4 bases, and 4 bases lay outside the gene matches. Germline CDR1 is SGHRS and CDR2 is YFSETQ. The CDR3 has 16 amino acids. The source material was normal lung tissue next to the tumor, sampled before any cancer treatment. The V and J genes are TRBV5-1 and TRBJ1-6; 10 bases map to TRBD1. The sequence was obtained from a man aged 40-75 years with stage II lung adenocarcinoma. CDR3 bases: TGCGCCAGCAGCATTGGGGACAGGGGCTATAATTCACCCCTCCACTTT. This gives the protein CASSIGDRGYNSPLHF.